Sequencing of this T cell receptor (beta chain) was carried out in a study of cytomegalovirus exposure and HLA in healthy donors. Germline CDR1 reads SGHKS; CDR2 reads YYEKEE (reference sequence). V lost 3 bases and J lost 0, with 18 bases in between. The length of the CDR3 is 17 residues. The study ran its PCR with 60 Vbeta and 13 Jbeta primers. Assay used: immunoSEQ multiplex PCR; TCRdb lists only in-frame clones, some missing. The sample lists approximately 120,000 clones, around 74% seen once, with around 3.9% in the top ten. Material: PBMCs. The J gene is TRBJ1-2, the V gene TRBV5-5, with D possibly matching TRBD1 (5 bases). The sequence was collected from a woman between 50 and 59 years old in good health and CMV-seropositive. The CDR3 DNA reads as TGTGCCAGCAGCTCGTTCCAGGGATTCGGGTCTAACTATGGCTACACCTTC. This codes for CASSSFQGFGSNYGYTF.